This entry lists 16 T cell receptor beta chains sequenced from one sample in a study of response to subunit inactivated influenza vaccine. TCRdb itself ran the RT-PCR reads through MiXCR, one entry per CDR3 protein. Among more than 700,000 distinct CDR3 sequences listed, 21% were seen once. This sample comprised PBMCs from blood, obtained 4 to 6 days after vaccination. These receptors were obtained from a man aged 50-59 years who received an inactivated influenza vaccine.

This sequence joins TRBV9 and TRBJ2-1; 9 nucleotides line up with TRBD2. The J segment lost 6 bases and the V segment lost 4 bases, leaving 11 bases of the junction unmatched. CDR3 length equals 16 residues. Germline V gene data show CDR1 as SGDLS and CDR2 as YYNGEE. The chain's CDR3 is CASSLSAGGTGNEQFF. The DNA for the CDR3 is TGTGCCAGCAGCTTGTCAGCGGGGGGCACTGGCAATGAGCAGTTCTTC.

The chain couples TRBV20-1 to TRBJ1-5; a weak D match, TRBD1 (6 bases). This CDR3 spans 16 amino acids. From germline, CDR1 is DFQATT and CDR2 SNEGSKA (reference sequence). Trimming shortened V by 0 bases and J by 7 bases, and 19 bases separated the two germline ends. The DNA for the CDR3 is TGCAGTGCTAGAGATCTGAGTAGGGGGGTCAAGCAGCCCCAGCATTTT. Protein sequence: CSARDLSRGVKQPQHF.

The rearrangement uses TRBV5-5 and TRBJ1-5, with a weak D call TRBD1 (6 bases). Germline V gene sequence: CDR1 SGHKS, CDR2 YYEKEE (reference sequence). The CDR3 consists of 15 residues. Trimming shortened V by 4 bases and J by 1 base, and 12 bases separated the two germline ends. Written as DNA, the CDR3 is TGTGCCAGCAGCACGATGGGGGCGAGCAATCAGCCCCAGCATTTT. Residues: CASSTMGASNQPQHF.

The chain couples TRBV7-6 to TRBJ2-2; perhaps TRBD2 as D (7 bases). V was shortened by 7 bases and J by 1 base, with 13 bases between the two germline ends. Per germline, CDR1 SGHVS and CDR2 FNYEAQ. The CDR3 loop spans 15 amino acids. CDR3 protein: CASTRGGENTGELFF. DNA of the CDR3: TGTGCCAGCACCAGAGGGGGGGAGAACACCGGGGAGCTGTTTTTT.

The J gene is TRBJ2-7, the V gene TRBV20-1; TRBD1 agrees at 10 bases. The length of the CDR3 is 15 residues. The V gene end was trimmed by 5 bases and the J gene end by 5 bases; junction bases not matched to a gene: 12. Germline CDR1 and CDR2: DFQATT and SNEGSKA (reference sequence). Written as DNA, the CDR3 is TGCAGTGCTGCCCCCCGACAGGGGGCTTACAACGAGCAGTACTTC. This sequence encodes CSAAPRQGAYNEQYF.

The chain employs TRBV28 and TRBJ1-1, with D unresolved. The V and J ends lost 4 bases and 10 bases respectively, with 7 bases between them. CDR1 MDHEN and CDR2 SYDVKM come from the germline V gene. The CDR3 consists of 10 residues. The CDR3 here is CASSYMVAFF. The CDR3 DNA reads TGTGCCAGCAGTTATATGGTAGCTTTCTTT.

This clonotype was observed a few times. This sequence joins TRBV10-3 and TRBJ2-2; D possibly corresponds to TRBD1 (5 bases). Germline V gene sequence: CDR1 ENHRY, CDR2 SYGVKD. The V end was cut by 6 bases, the J end by 2 bases, with 10 bases between. The CDR3 is 14 amino acids. CDR3 loop: CAIRPTENTGELFF. DNA for the CDR3: TGTGCCATCAGACCGACAGAAAACACCGGGGAGCTGTTTTTT.

Notes on this clonotype: Its ends do not fully match the called genes, so a read error is possible. V gene TRBV28 combines with J gene TRBJ2-3, with 9 bases aligning to TRBD1. Per germline, CDR1 MDHEN and CDR2 SYDVKM. This CDR3 is 15 amino acids long. DNA for the CDR3: TGTGCCTGCAGTTTCCGGGACAGGGCCACAGATACGCAGTATTTT. As protein: CACSFRDRATDTQYF.

This clonotype turned up a few times. This sequence joins TRBV4-2 and TRBJ2-5; a weak D match, TRBD2 (6 bases). Trimming left V 4 bases short and J 3 bases short, with 18 bases between. Germline V gene lookup returns CDR1 LGHNA and CDR2 YNFKEQ. This CDR3 spans 16 amino acids. The CDR3 sequence: CASSPGAGGLKETQYF. CDR3 nucleotide sequence: TGTGCCAGCAGCCCCGGGGCAGGAGGGCTGAAAGAGACCCAGTACTTC.

In this sample, this clonotype turned up a few times. Here the CDR3 DNA reads TGTGCCAGCAGTTCAAATCCCAAAAACATTCAGTACTTC. Residues: CASSSNPKNIQYF. The chain employs TRBV12-3 or TRBV12-4 and TRBJ2-4; D not resolved. The CDR3 length is 13 residues. The V and J ends lost 4 bases and 2 bases respectively, with 6 bases between them.

This clonotype turned up a few times. This chain uses TRBV20-1 with TRBJ2-5; 7 bases match TRBD1. CDR1 is DFQATT and CDR2 is SNEGSKA in the germline V gene (reference sequence). V lost 4 bases, J lost 5 bases, and 10 bases stayed unmatched. The length of the CDR3 is 14 residues. The CDR3 nucleotides read TGCAGTGCTAACAAACAGGGGCCGGGGGAGACCCAGTACTTC. Translated: CSANKQGPGETQYF.

A few counts support this clonotype. The chain joins TRBV20-1 to TRBJ2-5; 7 bases agree with TRBD2. The CDR3 sequence is 13 residues long. V trimming: 0 bases; J trimming: 5 bases; junction bases outside the gene matches: 3. Germline values: CDR1 DFQATT, CDR2 SNEGSKA (reference sequence). CDR3 residues: CSARDISGETQYF. The DNA for the CDR3 is TGCAGTGCTAGAGATATTAGCGGGGAGACCCAGTACTTC.

V gene TRBV3-1 combines with J gene TRBJ1-3, with D hard to call. CDR3 length equals 13 residues. V gave up 5 bases and J gave up 1 base, with 6 bases separating them. The germline gives CDR1 LGHDT, CDR2 YNNKEL (reference sequence). CDR3 DNA: TGTGCCAGCAGCGCCCGTTCTGGAAACACCATATATTTT. This encodes CASSARSGNTIYF. Looking up the rest from reference TRBV3-1 and TRBJ1-3 gives the full variable domain: DTAVSQTPKYLVTQMGNDKSIKCEQNLGHDTMYWYKQDSKKFLKIMFSYNNKELIINETVPNRFSPKSPDKAHLNLHINSLELGDSAVYFCASSARSGNTIYFGEGSWLTVV.

This chain uses TRBV20-1 with TRBJ2-1; D possibly matches TRBD1 or TRBD2 (5 bases each). The CDR3 spans 17 residues. V was clipped by 3 bases and J by 3 bases, with 21 bases between them. Germline CDR1 DFQATT, CDR2 SNEGSKA (reference sequence). For the CDR3, the DNA is TGCAGTGCTAGGTCGGGGTTGGCGCGAGGGGTCTACAATGAGCAGTTCTTC. Encoded protein: CSARSGLARGVYNEQFF.

V gene TRBV28 combines with J gene TRBJ2-3; D unresolved. V lost 5 bases, J lost 0 bases, and 6 bases lay in between. The CDR3 has 13 amino acids. The germline V gene has CDR1 MDHEN and CDR2 SYDVKM. The chain's CDR3 is CASSVHSTDTQYF. CDR3 nucleotides: TGTGCCAGCAGTGTGCATAGCACAGATACGCAGTATTTT.

This clonotype has a handful of counts. The V and J genes are TRBV30 and TRBJ2-7; the D gene is possibly TRBD1 (5 bases). Trimming removed 1 base at V and 3 bases at J, with 10 bases between. The CDR3 extends over 13 amino acids. Germline-derived CDR1 and CDR2 are GTSNPN and SVGIG (reference sequence). The CDR3 here is CAWSEGRHYEQYF. The CDR3, as DNA: TGTGCCTGGAGTGAGGGGCGCCACTACGAGCAGTACTTC.